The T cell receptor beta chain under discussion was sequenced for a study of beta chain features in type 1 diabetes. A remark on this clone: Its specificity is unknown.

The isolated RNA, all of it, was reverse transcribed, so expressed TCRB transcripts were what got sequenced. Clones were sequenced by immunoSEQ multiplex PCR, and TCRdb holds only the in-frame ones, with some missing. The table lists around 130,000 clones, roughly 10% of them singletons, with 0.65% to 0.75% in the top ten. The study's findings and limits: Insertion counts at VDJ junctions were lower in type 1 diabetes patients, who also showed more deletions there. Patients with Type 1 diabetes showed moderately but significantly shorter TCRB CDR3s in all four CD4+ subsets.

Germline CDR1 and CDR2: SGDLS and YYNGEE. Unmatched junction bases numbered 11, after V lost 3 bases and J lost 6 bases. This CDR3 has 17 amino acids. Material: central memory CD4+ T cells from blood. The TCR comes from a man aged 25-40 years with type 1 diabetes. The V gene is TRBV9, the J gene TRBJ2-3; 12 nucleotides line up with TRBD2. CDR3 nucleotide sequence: TGTGCCAGCAGCGCCCGACTAGCGGGGGCGCCCGGGGATACGCAGTATTTT. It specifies CASSARLAGAPGDTQYF.